A single sample is the source of the 27 T cell receptor beta chains below, sequenced in a study of blood T cell repertoires in COVID-19 (dated by TCRdb to between 2020 and 2021). Library creation used the immunoSEQ multiplex PCR assay. The table comes from immuneACCESS by way of TCRdb, which keeps in-frame sequences with V and J called. Part of the clones is missing from these tables; in studies checked, under half for an unresolved V gene and the rest for unknown reasons. This sample is represented by some 150,000 clones; over 85% of them were singletons. The ten most abundant clones make up 1.5% to 2% of the sample. Source material: peripheral blood. The receptors come from a human donor in a cohort sampled during active COVID-19.

CDR3 nucleotide sequence: TGTGCCAGCAGCCTTCATTCCGGGACAGTCGGGGAGCTGTTTTTT. Translated: CASSLHSGTVGELFF. The rearrangement uses TRBV9 and TRBJ2-2; 7 bases are a match to TRBD1. This CDR3 is built from 15 residues. With 4 bases clipped from V and 7 bases from J, the junction kept 10 bases outside the gene matches. Looked up from germline, CDR1 is SGDLS and CDR2 is YYNGEE.

This chain links TRBV6-6 with TRBJ2-5, with 9 bases identical to TRBD1. This CDR3 region has 15 residues. Trimming at V came to 6 bases and at J to 5 bases, leaving 10 bases not matched to a gene. Germline V gene sequence: CDR1 MNHNY, CDR2 SVGAGI (reference sequence). The CDR3 DNA is TGTGCCAGCAGAGATACAGGGGGCGCGCGGGAGACCCAGTACTTC. It translates to CASRDTGGARETQYF.

J is TRBJ1-1 and V is TRBV25-1, with a possible D match to TRBD1 (5 bases). Between the trimmed V and J ends, which lost 6 bases and 5 bases, there was a span of 16 bases. From germline, CDR1 is MGHDK and CDR2 SYGVNS. The CDR3 has 14 amino acids. The CDR3 region has the DNA TGTGCCAGCAGGAGAGGCAGGGTGGGAACTGAAGCTTTCTTT. Its protein is CASRRGRVGTEAFF.

The chain recombines TRBV3-1 (or the pseudogene TRBV3-2) with TRBJ1-2; 9 nucleotides agree with TRBD1. The CDR3 sequence is 15 residues long. The trim removed 4 bases at V and 4 bases at J, leaving 7 bases unmatched. Germline CDR1 is LGHDT and CDR2 is YNNKEL (reference sequence). The CDR3 DNA is TGTGCCAGCAGCCGCCCGGGACAGGGTATCTATGGCTACACCTTC. This gives the protein CASSRPGQGIYGYTF.

This chain connects TRBV5-1 to TRBJ1-2; perhaps TRBD1 as D (5 bases). The V gene's germline CDR1 is SGHRS and CDR2 YFSETQ. V was trimmed by 3 bases and J by 7 bases, leaving 10 bases between them. This CDR3 is 12 amino acids long. CDR3 nucleotide sequence: TGCGCCAGCAGCTGGCAGGGTTCTGGCTACACCTTC. Its protein is CASSWQGSGYTF.

This clone has only one observation. Other nucleotide sequences in the sample specify the same CDR3. The rearrangement joins TRBV7-3 to TRBJ2-1; D possibly corresponds to TRBD2 (7 bases). Germline CDR1 reads SGHTA; CDR2 reads FQGTGA. V was trimmed by 2 bases and J by 10 bases, leaving 9 bases between them. The CDR3 has 12 residues. The CDR3 protein is CASSLGGGEQFF. DNA for the CDR3: TGTGCCAGCAGCTTAGGCGGGGGCGAGCAGTTCTTC.

The chain joins TRBV7-3 to TRBJ2-7; TRBD2 might be the D (6 bases). The CDR3 runs 20 residues. Per germline, CDR1 SGHTA and CDR2 FQGTGA. The germline V and J ends were trimmed by 0 bases and 0 bases, with 24 bases remaining between them. CDR3 bases: TGTGCCAGCAGCTTAACTAGGCATCTGGAGGGGCCGGAAAGCTCCTACGAGCAGTACTTC. Residues: CASSLTRHLEGPESSYEQYF.

This clone was counted once. J is TRBJ2-2 and V is TRBV5-1; D might be TRBD1 (6 bases). The CDR3 loop spans 15 amino acids. Germline V lookup: CDR1 SGHRS, CDR2 YFSETQ. V was shortened by 3 bases and J by 1 base, with 10 bases between the two germline ends. The CDR3 region has the DNA TGCGCCAGCAGCTCAACAGGGTGGAACACCGGGGAGCTGTTTTTT. Encoded protein: CASSSTGWNTGELFF.

The V and J genes are TRBV5-6 and TRBJ1-2; tentatively, D is TRBD1 (5 bases). Trimming took off 2 bases at V and 0 bases at J, with 8 bases between the two ends. Germline-derived CDR1 and CDR2 are SGHDT and YYEEEE. The CDR3 extends over 14 amino acids. The CDR3 DNA follows: TGTGCCAGCAGCTTTCAGGGCACTAACTATGGCTACACCTTC. It is translated as CASSFQGTNYGYTF.

The J gene is TRBJ2-1, the V gene TRBV6-5, with D tentatively TRBD2 (5 bases). Germline values: CDR1 MNHEY, CDR2 SVGAGI. V was shortened by 0 bases and J by 1 base, with 10 bases between the two germline ends. The CDR3 is 16 amino acids. The CDR3, as DNA: TGTGCCAGCAGTTACTCGATCGGGGAATCCTACAATGAGCAGTTCTTC. Translated: CASSYSIGESYNEQFF.

The V gene is TRBV7-2, the J gene TRBJ2-1, with TRBD2 matching over 7 bases. CDR1 is SGHTA and CDR2 is FQGNSA in the germline V gene. This CDR3 region has 16 residues. The V and J ends lost 1 base and 10 bases, in that order; junction bases with no gene match: 13. The DNA of the CDR3 is TGTGCCAGCAGCTTAGGAGCGGGGTCCCCCCGGGGGGAGCAGTTCTTC. Translating it yields CASSLGAGSPRGEQFF.

This rearrangement joins TRBV19 to TRBJ2-1, with 8 nucleotides matching TRBD2. The length of the CDR3 is 15 residues. Trimming took 7 bases from V and 2 from J; bases not matched to a gene: 7. Germline V gives CDR1 LNHDA, CDR2 SQIVND (reference sequence). The CDR3 DNA sequence: TGTGCCAGTAACCAACCGGGGGGGCCCTACAATGAGCAGTTCTTC. Its translation is CASNQPGGPYNEQFF.

V gene TRBV5-1 combines with J gene TRBJ1-4; 10 positions agree with TRBD1. CDR1 is SGHRS, CDR2 YFSETQ, per germline. V shed 3 bases, J shed 7 bases, and the junction held 3 bases outside the gene matches. The CDR3 contains 14 residues. DNA for the CDR3: TGCGCCAGCAGCTGGACAGGGGGTGGTGAAAAACTGTTTTTT. Protein: CASSWTGGGEKLFF. Combining the CDR3 with reference TRBV5-1 and TRBJ1-4 gives the whole variable domain KAGVTQTPRYLIKTRGQQVTLSCSPISGHRSVSWYQQTPGQGLQFLFEYFSETQRNKGNFPGRFSGRQFSNSRSEMNVSTLELGDSALYLCASSWTGGGEKLFFGSGTQLSVL.

The chain couples TRBV30 to TRBJ1-1; 8 bases fit TRBD1. Germline CDR1 and CDR2: GTSNPN and SVGIG (reference sequence). V was clipped by 5 bases and J by 1 base; unmatched bases: 3. The CDR3 length is 13 residues. This chain's CDR3 is CAWGTGANTEAFF. Written as DNA, the CDR3 is TGTGCCTGGGGGACAGGAGCGAACACTGAAGCTTTCTTT.

CDR3 in amino acids: CASQAAGEQNIQYF. CDR3 in DNA: TGTGCCAGCCAGGCAGCGGGGGAGCAAAACATTCAGTACTTC. The J gene is TRBJ2-4, the V gene TRBV2, with 8 bases identical to TRBD2. CDR1 is SNHLY and CDR2 is FYNNEI in the germline V gene. CDR3 length equals 14 residues. V trimming: 8 bases; J trimming: 5 bases; junction bases outside the gene matches: 8.

This chain uses TRBV5-6 with TRBJ2-7, with 9 bases aligning to TRBD1. Trimming cost V 4 bases and J 5 bases; bases outside gene matches: 7. The CDR3 covers 14 residues. Germline-derived CDR1 and CDR2 are SGHDT and YYEEEE. The CDR3 sequence: CASSPGTGIHEQYF. CDR3 nucleotide sequence: TGTGCCAGCAGCCCCGGGACAGGGATCCACGAGCAGTACTTC.

This chain joins TRBV6-6 and TRBJ2-3; 10 positions match TRBD2. The CDR3 runs 16 residues. The V gene end was trimmed by 5 bases and the J gene end by 0 bases; junction bases not matched to a gene: 5. Per the germline V gene, CDR1 is MNHNY and CDR2 is SVGAGI (reference sequence). The CDR3 here is CASSRSGGTSTDTQYF. DNA of the CDR3: TGTGCCAGCAGTCGTAGCGGGGGGACCAGCACAGATACGCAGTATTTT.

The chain combines TRBV5-1 with TRBJ1-1; 7 bases agree with TRBD1. The V gene's germline CDR1 is SGHRS and CDR2 YFSETQ. The V segment lost 0 bases and the J segment 5 bases; nucleotides outside the gene matches: 4. This CDR3 has 14 residues. The CDR3 nucleotides read TGCGCCAGCAGCTTGGAGGGGGCGAGGACTGAAGCTTTCTTT. It codes for CASSLEGARTEAFF.

V is TRBV7-2 and J is TRBJ2-3; 8 bases fit TRBD1. This CDR3 is built from 14 residues. V trimming: 3 bases; J trimming: 4 bases; junction bases outside the gene matches: 3. From germline, CDR1 is SGHTA and CDR2 FQGNSA. The CDR3 DNA reads as TGTGCCAGCAGCTTGGACAGGGCCCCAGATACGCAGTATTTT. Amino acid sequence: CASSLDRAPDTQYF.

V usage is TRBV12-3 or TRBV12-4 and J usage is TRBJ1-2, with 7 bases lining up with TRBD1. This CDR3 is 13 amino acids long. V lost 3 bases to trimming and J lost 8 bases; unmatched junction nucleotides: 6. This chain's CDR3 is CASSLAAGGGYTF. The CDR3 bases are TGTGCCAGCAGTTTGGCGGCAGGGGGAGGCTACACCTTC.

The chain has TRBV5-1 and TRBJ2-1; TRBD2 agrees at 10 bases. Germline V gene sequence: CDR1 SGHRS, CDR2 YFSETQ. The CDR3 has 16 amino acids. With V trimmed by 6 bases and J by 7 bases, 13 bases remained unmatched. DNA for the CDR3: TGCGCCAGCATTGGAGGAAGCGGGGGGGTTAGAAATGAGCAGTTCTTC. Protein: CASIGGSGGVRNEQFF.

This chain uses TRBV6-5 with TRBJ2-5; D is perhaps TRBD2 (6 bases). V shed 4 bases and J shed 2 bases, with 8 bases lying between them. The germline gives CDR1 MNHEY, CDR2 SVGAGI. This CDR3 has 13 amino acids. Written as DNA, the CDR3 is TGTGCCAGCAGTTGGGGACTGCAAGAGACCCAGTACTTC. The encoded protein is CASSWGLQETQYF.

This chain joins TRBV9 and TRBJ2-7, with 10 bases aligning to TRBD2. The CDR3 length is 15 residues. Germline CDR1 reads SGDLS; CDR2 reads YYNGEE. V lost 4 bases to trimming and J lost 0 bases; unmatched junction nucleotides: 4. The CDR3 is CASSTGLASSYEQYF. Written as DNA, the CDR3 is TGTGCCAGCAGCACGGGACTAGCGAGCTCCTACGAGCAGTACTTC.

The chain employs TRBV6-5 and TRBJ2-1; 10 bases are shared with TRBD2. The CDR3 extends over 15 amino acids. V trimming: 7 bases; J trimming: 3 bases; junction bases outside the gene matches: 6. Germline loops: CDR1 MNHEY, CDR2 SVGAGI. CDR3 coding DNA: TGTGCCAGCACCTCGGGACTAGCGATCTACAATGAGCAGTTCTTC. It encodes CASTSGLAIYNEQFF.

The chain uses TRBV9 and TRBJ1-1, with a weak D call TRBD1 (6 bases). CDR1 is SGDLS, CDR2 YYNGEE, per germline. With 0 bases removed from V and 10 bases from J, the gap between germline ends came to 13 bases. This CDR3 comprises 13 residues. This CDR3 reads CASSVVGASGAFF. The CDR3 DNA reads TGTGCCAGCAGCGTAGTGGGGGCCTCCGGAGCTTTCTTT.

The chain carries TRBV4-1 and TRBJ1-3; TRBD1 aligns across 12 bases. Per germline, CDR1 MGHRA and CDR2 YSYEKL. V gave up 4 bases and J gave up 8 bases; unmatched junction bases: 15. This CDR3 comprises 18 residues. The CDR3 nucleotides read TGCGCCAGCAGCCGAATACCGGGACAGGGGGCTGCCGGGGACACCATATATTTT. Its protein is CASSRIPGQGAAGDTIYF.

The chain recombines TRBV5-4 with TRBJ1-1; perhaps TRBD1 as D (5 bases). The CDR3 length is 14 residues. The V gene lost 5 bases and the J gene lost 1 base, with 12 bases spanning the gap. Germline CDR1 reads SGHNT; CDR2 reads YYREEE (reference sequence). The CDR3 DNA reads as TGTGCCAGCAGGGAGGGGTGGGGGAACACTGAAGCTTTCTTT. Translating gives CASREGWGNTEAFF.